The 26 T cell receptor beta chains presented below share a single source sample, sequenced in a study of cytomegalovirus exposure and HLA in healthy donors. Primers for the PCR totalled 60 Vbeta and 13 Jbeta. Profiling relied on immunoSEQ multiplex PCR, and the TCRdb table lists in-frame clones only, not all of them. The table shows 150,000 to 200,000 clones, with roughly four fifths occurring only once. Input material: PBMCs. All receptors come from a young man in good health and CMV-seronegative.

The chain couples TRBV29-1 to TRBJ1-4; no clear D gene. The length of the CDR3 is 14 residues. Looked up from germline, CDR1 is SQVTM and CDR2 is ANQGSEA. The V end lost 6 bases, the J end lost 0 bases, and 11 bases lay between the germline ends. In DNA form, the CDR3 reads TGCAGCGTCGCGCGGGCCACAACTAATGAAAAACTGTTTTTT. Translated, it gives CSVARATTNEKLFF. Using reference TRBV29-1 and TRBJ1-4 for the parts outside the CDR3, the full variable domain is SAVISQKPSRDICQRGTSLTIQCQVDSQVTMMFWYRQQPGQSLTLIATANQGSEATYESGFVIDKFPISRPNLTFSTLTVSNMSPEDSSIYLCSVARATTNEKLFFGSGTQLSVL.

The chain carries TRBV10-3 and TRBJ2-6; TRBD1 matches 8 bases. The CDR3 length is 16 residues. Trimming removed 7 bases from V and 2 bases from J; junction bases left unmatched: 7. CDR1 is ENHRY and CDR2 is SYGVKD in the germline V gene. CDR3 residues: CAITKTGGAGANVLTF. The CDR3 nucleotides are TGTGCCATCACTAAAACAGGGGGAGCTGGGGCCAACGTCCTGACTTTC.

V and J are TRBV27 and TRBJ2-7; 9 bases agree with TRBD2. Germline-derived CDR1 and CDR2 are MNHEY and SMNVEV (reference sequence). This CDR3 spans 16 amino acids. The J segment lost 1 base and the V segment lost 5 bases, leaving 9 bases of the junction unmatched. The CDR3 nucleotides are TGTGCCAGCAGTCTCCTCAGAGCGGGGGGATCCTACGAGCAGTACTTC. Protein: CASSLLRAGGSYEQYF.

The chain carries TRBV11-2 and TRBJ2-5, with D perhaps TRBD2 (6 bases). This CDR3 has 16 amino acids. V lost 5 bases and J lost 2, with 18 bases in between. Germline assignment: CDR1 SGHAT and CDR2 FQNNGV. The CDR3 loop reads CASSPGGTPVQETQYF. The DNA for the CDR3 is TGTGCCAGCAGCCCCGGCGGGACTCCCGTACAAGAGACCCAGTACTTC.

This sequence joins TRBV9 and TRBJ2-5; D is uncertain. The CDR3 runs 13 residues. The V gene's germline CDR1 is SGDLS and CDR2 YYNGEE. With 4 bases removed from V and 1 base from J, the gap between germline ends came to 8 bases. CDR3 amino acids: CASSTQSQETQYF. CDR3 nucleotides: TGTGCCAGCAGCACGCAGTCCCAAGAGACCCAGTACTTC.

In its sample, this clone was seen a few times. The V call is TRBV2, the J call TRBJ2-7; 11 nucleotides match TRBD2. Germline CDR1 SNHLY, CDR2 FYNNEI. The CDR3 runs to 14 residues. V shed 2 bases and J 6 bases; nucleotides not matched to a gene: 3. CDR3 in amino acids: CASSEWLAGGEQYF. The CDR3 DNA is TGTGCCAGCAGTGAATGGCTAGCGGGAGGCGAGCAGTACTTC.

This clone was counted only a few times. CDR3 loop: CASSPTSGSTDTQYF. CDR3 nucleotide sequence: TGTGCCAGCAGCCCGACTAGCGGGAGCACAGATACGCAGTATTTT. V is TRBV28 and J is TRBJ2-3; the match to TRBD2 covers 10 bases. V was pared by 6 bases and J by 0 bases, with 3 bases of the junction left unmatched. The CDR3 loop spans 15 amino acids. The germline CDR1 and CDR2 sequences are MDHEN and SYDVKM.

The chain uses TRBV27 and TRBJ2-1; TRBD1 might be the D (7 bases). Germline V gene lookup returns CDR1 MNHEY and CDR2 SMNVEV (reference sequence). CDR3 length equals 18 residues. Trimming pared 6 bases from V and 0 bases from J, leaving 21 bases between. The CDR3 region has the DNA TGTGCCAGCAGCCCCAGGGGGTCTGGGAGGATCTCCTACAATGAGCAGTTCTTC. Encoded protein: CASSPRGSGRISYNEQFF.

The CDR3 spells CASSLGQVREKLFF. Written as DNA, the CDR3 is TGTGCCAGCAGCCTGGGACAGGTTCGGGAAAAACTGTTTTTT. The chain couples TRBV5-6 to TRBJ1-4; TRBD1 matches 8 bases. With V trimmed by 4 bases and J by 8 bases, 7 bases remained unmatched. The germline gives CDR1 SGHDT, CDR2 YYEEEE. The CDR3 has 14 amino acids.

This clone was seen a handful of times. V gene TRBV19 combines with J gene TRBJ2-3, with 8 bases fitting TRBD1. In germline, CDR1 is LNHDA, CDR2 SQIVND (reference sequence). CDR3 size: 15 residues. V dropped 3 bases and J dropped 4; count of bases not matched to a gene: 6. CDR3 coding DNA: TGTGCCAGTAGTATTGGCAGGGGGCGTTCAGATACGCAGTATTTT. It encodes CASSIGRGRSDTQYF.

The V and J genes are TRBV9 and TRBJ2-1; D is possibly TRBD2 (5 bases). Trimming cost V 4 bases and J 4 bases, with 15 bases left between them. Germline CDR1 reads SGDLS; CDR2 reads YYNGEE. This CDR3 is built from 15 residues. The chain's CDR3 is CASSLGAIIYNEQFF. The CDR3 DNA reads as TGTGCCAGCAGCCTGGGAGCGATTATTTACAATGAGCAGTTCTTC.

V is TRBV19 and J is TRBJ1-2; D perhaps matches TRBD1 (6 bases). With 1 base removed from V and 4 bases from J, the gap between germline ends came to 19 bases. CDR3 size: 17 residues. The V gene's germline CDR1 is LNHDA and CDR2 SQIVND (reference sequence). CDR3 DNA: TGTGCCAGTAGTATAGCGGCCCTCGGGGGGCACTTCTATGGCTACACCTTC. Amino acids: CASSIAALGGHFYGYTF.

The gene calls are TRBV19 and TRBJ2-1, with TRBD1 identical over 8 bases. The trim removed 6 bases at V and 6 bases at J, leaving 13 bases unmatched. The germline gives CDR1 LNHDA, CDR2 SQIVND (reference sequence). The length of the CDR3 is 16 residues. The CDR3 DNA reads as TGTGCCAGTAGCCCCGGCCCCGGACAGGGAGGCAATGAGCAGTTCTTC. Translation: CASSPGPGQGGNEQFF.

The CDR3 protein is CASSLDGLVYGYTF. CDR3 coding DNA: TGTGCCAGCTCACTGGATGGACTGGTCTATGGCTACACCTTC. The gene calls are TRBV18 and TRBJ1-2; D is undetermined. Trimming removed 4 bases from V and 4 bases from J, with 13 bases in between. Germline CDR1 reads KGHSH; CDR2 reads LQKENI. CDR3 length equals 14 residues.

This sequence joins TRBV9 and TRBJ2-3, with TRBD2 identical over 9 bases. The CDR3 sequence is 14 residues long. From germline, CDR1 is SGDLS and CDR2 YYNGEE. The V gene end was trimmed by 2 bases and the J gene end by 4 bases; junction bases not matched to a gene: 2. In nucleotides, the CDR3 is TGTGCCAGCAGCGTTACTAGCGGGCCAGATACGCAGTATTTT. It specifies CASSVTSGPDTQYF.

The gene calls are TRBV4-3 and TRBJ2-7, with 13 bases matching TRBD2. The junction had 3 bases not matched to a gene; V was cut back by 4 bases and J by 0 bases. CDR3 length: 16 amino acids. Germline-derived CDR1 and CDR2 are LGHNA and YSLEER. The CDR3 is CASSRGLAGVSYEQYF. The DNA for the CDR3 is TGCGCCAGCAGCCGAGGACTAGCGGGGGTCTCCTACGAGCAGTACTTC.

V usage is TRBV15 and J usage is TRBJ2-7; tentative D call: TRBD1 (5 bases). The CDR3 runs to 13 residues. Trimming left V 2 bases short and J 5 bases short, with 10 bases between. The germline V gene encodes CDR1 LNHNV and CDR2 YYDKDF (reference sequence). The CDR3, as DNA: TGTGCCACCAGCAGACAGGGTAGGGACGAGCAGTACTTC. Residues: CATSRQGRDEQYF.

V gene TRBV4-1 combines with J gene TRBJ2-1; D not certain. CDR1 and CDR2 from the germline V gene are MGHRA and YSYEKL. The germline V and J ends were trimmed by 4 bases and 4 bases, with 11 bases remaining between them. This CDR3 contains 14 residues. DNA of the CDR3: TGCGCCAGCAGCCCCCCTATTATATACAATGAGCAGTTCTTC. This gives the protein CASSPPIIYNEQFF.

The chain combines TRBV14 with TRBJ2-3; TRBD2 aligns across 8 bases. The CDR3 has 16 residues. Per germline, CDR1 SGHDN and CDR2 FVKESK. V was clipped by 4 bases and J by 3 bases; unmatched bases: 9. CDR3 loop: CASSLAPGLDTDTQYF. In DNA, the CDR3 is TGTGCCAGCAGCCTCGCCCCGGGACTAGATACAGATACGCAGTATTTT.

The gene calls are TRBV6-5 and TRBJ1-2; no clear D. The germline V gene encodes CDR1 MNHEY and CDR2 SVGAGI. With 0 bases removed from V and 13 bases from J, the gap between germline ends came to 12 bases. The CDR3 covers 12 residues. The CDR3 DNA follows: TGTGCCAGCAGTTACTCCGCAGGAACGCCCACCTTC. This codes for CASSYSAGTPTF.

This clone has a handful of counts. CDR3 loop: CASSQGQGSEKLFF. As DNA, the CDR3 is TGCGCCAGCAGCCAAGGACAGGGTAGTGAAAAACTGTTTTTT. The chain employs TRBV4-1 and TRBJ1-4; 7 positions agree with TRBD1. The trim removed 1 base at V and 7 bases at J, leaving 3 bases unmatched. Germline V gene data show CDR1 as MGHRA and CDR2 as YSYEKL. The CDR3 contains 14 residues.

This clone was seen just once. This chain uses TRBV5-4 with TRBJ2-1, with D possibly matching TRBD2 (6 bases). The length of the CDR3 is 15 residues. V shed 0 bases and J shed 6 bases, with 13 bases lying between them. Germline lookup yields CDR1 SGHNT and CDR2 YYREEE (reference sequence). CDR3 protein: CASSLAWGTFNEQFF. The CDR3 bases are TGTGCCAGCAGCTTGGCCTGGGGGACTTTCAATGAGCAGTTCTTC.

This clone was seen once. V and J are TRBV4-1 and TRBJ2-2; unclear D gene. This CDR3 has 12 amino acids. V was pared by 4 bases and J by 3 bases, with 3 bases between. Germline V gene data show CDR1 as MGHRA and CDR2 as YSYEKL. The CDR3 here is CASSPDTGELFF. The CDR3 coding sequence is TGCGCCAGCAGCCCCGACACCGGGGAGCTGTTTTTT.

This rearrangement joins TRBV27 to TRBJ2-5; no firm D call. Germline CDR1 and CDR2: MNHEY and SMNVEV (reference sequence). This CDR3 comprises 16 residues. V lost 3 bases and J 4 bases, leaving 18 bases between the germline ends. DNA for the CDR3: TGTGCCAGCAGTTTTAACACAGACCCCACTGGAGAGACCCAGTACTTC. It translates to CASSFNTDPTGETQYF.

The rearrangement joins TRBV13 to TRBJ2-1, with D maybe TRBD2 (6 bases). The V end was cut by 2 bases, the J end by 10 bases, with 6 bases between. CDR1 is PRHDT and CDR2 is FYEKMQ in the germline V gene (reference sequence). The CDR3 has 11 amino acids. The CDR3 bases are TGTGCCAGCAGCTTACGGGAGGAGCAGTTCTTC. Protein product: CASSLREEQFF.

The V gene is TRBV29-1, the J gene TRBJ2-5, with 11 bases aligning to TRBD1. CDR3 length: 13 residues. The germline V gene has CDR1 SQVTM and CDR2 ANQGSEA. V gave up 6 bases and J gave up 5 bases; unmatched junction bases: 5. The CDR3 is CSVGQGAAETQYF. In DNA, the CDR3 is TGCAGCGTCGGACAGGGGGCGGCGGAGACCCAGTACTTC.